These 11 T cell receptor beta chains originate from one sample sequenced in a study of Graves' ophthalmopathy and Graves' hyperthyroidism. Amplification targeted the TCR beta CDR3 regions, with RNA transcripts as the source material. An initial RT-PCR round employing HTBI primers preceded a second-round multiplex PCR. TCRdb called the multiplex PCR reads again in MiXCR, with one record for every CDR3 protein. The data contain 150,000 to 200,000 distinct CDR3 sequences, approximately 40% of them singletons. The source material was peripheral blood. The receptors were sampled from a man between 25 and 39 years old with Graves' ophthalmopathy.

This sequence joins TRBV12-3 or TRBV12-4 and TRBJ1-1; TRBD1 might be the D (5 bases). Trimming took off 6 bases at V and 2 bases at J, with 19 bases between the two ends. This CDR3 spans 16 amino acids. As DNA, the CDR3 is TGTGCCAGCAGGGTTCAGCCCCAGGGATTTAACACTGAAGCTTTCTTT. It translates to CASRVQPQGFNTEAFF.

The chain carries TRBV27 and TRBJ2-5, with 8 positions matching TRBD2. V lost 5 bases to trimming and J lost 5 bases; unmatched junction nucleotides: 7. This CDR3 region has 14 residues. Germline CDR1 MNHEY, CDR2 SMNVEV (reference sequence). The CDR3 loop reads CASSTTSAWETQYF. The CDR3 bases are TGTGCCAGCAGTACGACTAGCGCCTGGGAGACCCAGTACTTC.

This clonotype was seen just once. This chain joins TRBV28 and TRBJ1-1; D unresolved. The CDR3 has 13 residues. The V gene's germline CDR1 is MDHEN and CDR2 SYDVKM. Trimming cost V 3 bases and J 3 bases, with 8 bases left between them. The chain's CDR3 is CASSFRTDTEAFF. CDR3 coding DNA: TGTGCCAGCAGTTTCCGGACGGACACTGAAGCTTTCTTT.

This clonotype was observed many times. The V call is TRBV29-1, the J call TRBJ2-5, with 8 bases fitting TRBD2. CDR1 and CDR2 (germline): SQVTM, ANQGSEA. The J segment lost 7 bases and the V segment lost 2 bases, leaving 3 bases of the junction unmatched. CDR3 length: 12 amino acids. CDR3 in amino acids: CSVEPGGGTQYF. DNA for the CDR3: TGCAGCGTTGAACCGGGGGGGGGGACCCAGTACTTC.

The chain carries TRBV6-1 and TRBJ1-2; possibly TRBD1 for D (5 bases). The V and J ends lost 6 bases and 7 bases respectively, with 15 bases between them. CDR1 and CDR2 (germline): MNHNS, SASEGT. The CDR3 covers 13 residues. The CDR3 DNA reads TGTGCCAGCAGGTTGACAGCTTGGGGTGGCTACACCTTC. This gives the protein CASRLTAWGGYTF.

V usage is TRBV28 and J usage is TRBJ2-7, with 13 nucleotides matching TRBD2. Germline V gene sequence: CDR1 MDHEN, CDR2 SYDVKM. Losses at the gene ends were 6 bases for V and 7 bases for J; bases not matched to a gene: 9. The CDR3 spans 15 residues. The CDR3 reads CASSPRTSGGTEQYF. For the CDR3, the DNA is TGTGCCAGCAGCCCCCGGACTAGCGGGGGAACGGAGCAGTACTTC.

J is TRBJ2-7 and V is TRBV29-1; the D gene is possibly TRBD1 (5 bases). Germline-derived CDR1 and CDR2 are SQVTM and ANQGSEA. The length of the CDR3 is 13 residues. V gave up 5 bases and J gave up 0 bases, with 11 bases separating them. This CDR3 reads CSVQGRGSYEQYF. CDR3 in DNA: TGCAGCGTTCAGGGTAGGGGCTCCTACGAGCAGTACTTC.

The table lists this clonotype with many counts. The gene calls are TRBV20-1 and TRBJ1-5; no firm D call. The CDR3 is 13 residues long. Between the trimmed V and J ends, which lost 5 bases and 1 base, there was a span of 9 bases. Germline V gives CDR1 DFQATT, CDR2 SNEGSKA (reference sequence). This CDR3 reads CSARTWSNQPQHF. The CDR3 region has the DNA TGCAGTGCTCGGACCTGGAGCAATCAGCCCCAGCATTTT.

The sample holds many counts of this clonotype. The CDR3 region has the DNA TGTGCCACCAGTGATTTGGACAGATACGAGCAGTACTTC. It encodes CATSDLDRYEQYF. This chain uses TRBV24-1 with TRBJ2-7, with D possibly being TRBD1 (5 bases). Germline V gene lookup returns CDR1 KGHDR and CDR2 SFDVKD. This CDR3 has 13 residues. Trimming cost V 0 bases and J 4 bases, with 6 bases left between them.

This chain connects TRBV12-3 or TRBV12-4 to TRBJ2-5, with D perhaps matching TRBD1 or TRBD2 (5 bases each). This CDR3 has 15 amino acids. V was clipped by 5 bases and J by 1 base, with 14 bases between them. The DNA for the CDR3 is TGTGCCAGCAGTGCAGGGACCTTAATCCAAGAGACCCAGTACTTC. Translation gives CASSAGTLIQETQYF.

Ten or more counts support this clonotype. The gene calls are TRBV11-2 and TRBJ1-1; D unresolved. The CDR3 extends over 15 amino acids. Trimming shortened V by 2 bases and J by 2 bases, and 12 bases separated the two germline ends. The germline CDR1 and CDR2 sequences are SGHAT and FQNNGV. The CDR3 loop is CASSLIDGRNTEAFF. Written as DNA, the CDR3 is TGTGCCAGCAGCTTAATAGACGGCCGAAACACTGAAGCTTTCTTT. The complete variable domain, with remaining parts taken from reference TRBV11-2 and TRBJ1-1, reads EAGVAQSPRYKIIEKRQSVAFWCNPISGHATLYWYQQILGQGPKLLIQFQNNGVVDDSQLPKDRFSAERLKGVDSTLKIQPAKLEDSAVYLCASSLIDGRNTEAFFGQGTRLTVV.